The sequence of this T cell receptor (beta chain) was determined in a study of neoadjuvant anti-PD-1 for oral cavity cancer. CDR1 is MNHEY, CDR2 SVGAGI, per germline. Trimming removed 1 base at V and 5 bases at J, with 11 bases between. The CDR3 is made up of 14 amino acids. TCRdb keeps only in-frame clones here, not all; method: immunoSEQ multiplex PCR. The profile shows approximately 8,000 clones, around 53% of them singletons. This TCR was sampled from a person aged 40 to 85 with oral cavity squamous cell carcinoma. The genes are TRBV6-5 and TRBJ1-2; D not resolved. This sample comprised tumor tissue, obtained before nivolumab (anti-PD-1) treatment. The CDR3 sequence: CASSYLGSLYGYTF. The DNA of the CDR3 is TGTGCCAGCAGTTACTTAGGGTCTTTATATGGCTACACCTTC.